The 26 T cell receptor beta chains below come from one sample, sequenced in a study of T cells in women clearing cervical HPV infection. Measured with immunoSEQ multiplex PCR; TCRdb has only the in-frame clones, and not every one. Here the sample table reports tens of thousands of clones. The sequencing input was blood buffy coat. The receptors were gathered from a woman between 18 and 70 years old with a cervical HPV16 infection that either progressed to CIN3+ or cleared (not recorded which).

Comment on this clone: The CDR3 extends 3 residues past the end of the read, so its final part is completed from the germline J gene. The chain joins TRBV19 to TRBJ1-2, with TRBD1 matching over 11 bases. Per germline, CDR1 LNHDA and CDR2 SQIVND (reference sequence). The CDR3 is 14 residues long. The sequenced part of the CDR3 DNA is TGTGCCAGTAGTCTCGGGACAGGGGGGGCCGGC. Translated, it gives CASSLGTGGAG. The entire CDR3 is CASSLGTGGAGYTF.

Regarding this clone: The DNA ends 3 residues before the CDR3 does, and the rest of the CDR3 is filled in from the germline J gene. This chain joins TRBV29-1 and TRBJ2-5, with 8 bases aligning to TRBD2. The V gene end was trimmed by 6 bases and the J gene end by 1 base; junction bases not matched to a gene: 4. The CDR3 is 13 residues long. The germline V gene encodes CDR1 SQVTM and CDR2 ANQGSEA. The CDR3 sequence is CSVALAAQETQYF. The sequenced CDR3 bases are TGCAGCGTGGCACTAGCGGCCCAAGAGACC.

In the case of this clone: Read sequence stops 3 residues before the CDR3 end, and the germline J gene provides the missing end. The chain carries TRBV5-6 and TRBJ2-4, with 9 bases that match TRBD1. The CDR3 is 14 amino acids. Germline values: CDR1 SGHDT, CDR2 YYEEEE. The CDR3 spells CASSPGTGLGGQYF. The sequenced part of the CDR3 DNA is TGTGCCAGCAGCCCCGGGACAGGGCTGGGTGGT. The whole variable domain, filled in from reference TRBV5-6 and TRBJ2-4, reads DAGVTQSPTHLIKTRGQQVTLRCSPKSGHDTVSWYQQALGQGPQFIFQYYEEEERQRGNFPDRFSGHQFPNYSSELNVNALLLGDSALYLCASSPGTGLGGQYFGAGTRLSVL.

Concerning this clone: The sequence runs out 3 residues before the end of the CDR3; the remainder is reconstructed from the germline J gene. The chain uses TRBV19 and TRBJ1-2, with D perhaps TRBD1 (5 bases). The CDR3 runs to 14 residues. Trimming took off 0 bases at V and 7 bases at J, with 12 bases between the two ends. The germline gives CDR1 LNHDA, CDR2 SQIVND (reference sequence). CDR3 residues: CASSIDREGSGYTF. CDR3 bases read: TGTGCCAGTAGTATAGATCGGGAGGGGTCTGGC.

On this clone: With the read ending 3 residues before the CDR3 end, the germline J gene is used to fill in that end. The chain joins TRBV30 to TRBJ2-2, with D possibly TRBD1 on 5 matching bases. Looked up from germline, CDR1 is GTSNPN and CDR2 is SVGIG (reference sequence). There are 17 residues in the CDR3. CDR3 DNA (partial): TGTGCCTGGAGTGGGCCATACCCCCCTACTGGGGCCAACGTG. Encoded protein: CAWSGPYPPTGANV. The full CDR3 is CAWSGPYPPTGANVLFF.

A word on this clone: The missing CDR3 end, 3 residues past where the read stops, is filled in from the germline J gene. The genes are TRBV7-3 and TRBJ2-2; D is uncertain. Germline values: CDR1 SGHTA, CDR2 FQGTGA. The CDR3 extends over 13 amino acids. Here the CDR3 reads CASSSGSTEKLFF. CDR3 bases read: TGTGCCAGCAGCTCGGGTAGTACTGAAAAG.

Turning to this clone: The sequenced fragment ends 3 residues before the CDR3 boundary, so the rest is inferred from the germline J gene. The chain is built from TRBV6-2 or TRBV6-3 and TRBJ2-3, with 9 bases matching TRBD2. The germline V gene has CDR1 MNHEY and CDR2 SVGEGT. The CDR3 has 16 residues. The trim removed 2 bases at V and 1 base at J, leaving 4 bases unmatched. The sequenced part of the CDR3 DNA is TGTGCCAGCAGTTACGCGGGAGGGCCCGGCACAGATACG. Its translation: CASSYAGGPGTDT. The entire CDR3 protein is CASSYAGGPGTDTQYF.

On this clone itself: Read coverage stops 3 residues before the CDR3 terminus; the germline J gene supplies the remainder. This sequence joins TRBV5-1 and TRBJ2-1, with D maybe TRBD2 (6 bases). The CDR3 covers 15 residues. V was trimmed by 1 base and J by 0 bases, leaving 8 bases between them. The germline V gene has CDR1 SGHRS and CDR2 YFSETQ. CDR3 sequence: CASSLTSSSYNEQFF. Partial CDR3 DNA: TGCGCCAGCAGCTTGACTAGCTCCTCCTACAATGAG. Drawing the rest from reference TRBV5-1 and TRBJ2-1, the complete variable domain is KAGVTQTPRYLIKTRGQQVTLSCSPISGHRSVSWYQQTPGQGLQFLFEYFSETQRNKGNFPGRFSGRQFSNSRSEMNVSTLELGDSALYLCASSLTSSSYNEQFFGPGTRLTVL.

Partial CDR3 DNA: TGTGCCAGCAGCTTGGGGGGT. Residues: CASSLGG. The whole CDR3 is CASSLGGQYF. The chain uses TRBV7-9 and TRBJ2-4; TRBD2 is a possible D gene (6 bases). The read finishes 3 residues shy of the CDR3 end, and the germline J gene is used to complete it. The CDR3 loop spans 10 amino acids. Germline V lookup: CDR1 SEHNR, CDR2 FQNEAQ (reference sequence).

Concerning this clone: The read terminates 3 residues ahead of where the CDR3 ends, so the germline J gene completes it. The rearrangement joins TRBV10-3 to TRBJ2-1, with 9 bases lining up with TRBD2. CDR1 and CDR2 (germline): ENHRY, SYGVKD. J lost 6 bases, V lost 8 bases, and 8 bases had no gene match. This CDR3 comprises 14 residues. The CDR3 region is CAIGSSGIGNEQFF. The part of the CDR3 DNA that was read is TGTGCCATCGGGTCTAGCGGGATCGGCAATGAG.

Worth noting for this clone: The read terminates 3 residues ahead of where the CDR3 ends, so the germline J gene completes it. The chain couples TRBV6-1 to TRBJ1-2; 7 bases map to TRBD1. This CDR3 spans 15 amino acids. The J segment lost 5 bases and the V segment lost 0 bases, leaving 6 bases of the junction unmatched. CDR1 is MNHNS, CDR2 SASEGT, per germline. The CDR3 DNA, read in part, is TGTGCCAGCAGTGAAGCGCGGGGACAGTTTTATGGC. It is translated as CASSEARGQFYG. The CDR3 as a whole reads CASSEARGQFYGYTF.

As for this clone: The read ends 3 residues before the CDR3 terminus; that terminus is restored from the germline J gene. V and J are TRBV20-1 and TRBJ2-1, with TRBD1 matching 7 bases. The CDR3 consists of 14 residues. V shed 5 bases and J 4 bases; nucleotides not matched to a gene: 8. CDR1 and CDR2 from the germline V gene are DFQATT and SNEGSKA (reference sequence). CDR3 DNA, as far as it was read: TGCAGTGCTTGGACAGGCTTAGGATACAATGAG. Amino acid sequence: CSAWTGLGYNE. The full CDR3 protein is CSAWTGLGYNEQFF.

Note on this clone: The germline gene is not matched at one end of the junction; a read error may be the cause. The read ends 3 residues before the CDR3 terminus; that terminus is restored from the germline J gene. The genes are TRBV6-1 and TRBJ2-4; 7 nucleotides agree with TRBD1. CDR3 length: 14 residues. CDR1 MNHNS and CDR2 SASEGT come from the germline V gene. CDR3 loop: CASSVGTAENIQYF. CDR3 DNA, as far as it was read: TGTGCCAGCAGTGTAGGGACAGCCGAAAACATT.

In the case of this clone: The read ends 3 residues early relative to the CDR3; the germline J gene fills the gap. This sequence joins TRBV7-8 and TRBJ1-5; D perhaps matches TRBD1 (5 bases). CDR1 and CDR2 (germline): SGHVS, FQNEAQ. Trimming took 5 bases from V and 0 from J, leaving 17 bases between them. The CDR3 sequence is 17 residues long. The covered CDR3 bases are TGTGCCAGCAGCCCGCAAGGGGCCAAATATAGCAATCAGCCC. Its translation: CASSPQGAKYSNQP. The entire CDR3 protein reads CASSPQGAKYSNQPQHF.

About this clone: Read sequence stops 3 residues before the CDR3 end, and the germline J gene provides the missing end. The V call is TRBV12-3 or TRBV12-4, the J call TRBJ2-7; D is perhaps TRBD1 (6 bases). The CDR3 consists of 14 residues. V was cut by 3 bases and J by 3 bases, with 12 bases left in between. CDR3 region: CASSLQGKGYEQYF. CDR3 bases read: TGTGCCAGCAGTTTGCAGGGGAAAGGCTACGAG.

With regard to this clone: The CDR3 end lies 3 residues beyond the end of the read and is filled in from the germline J gene. This chain connects TRBV20-1 to TRBJ2-3; 9 bases agree with TRBD2. V shed 6 bases and J 1 base; nucleotides not matched to a gene: 8. Germline CDR1 reads DFQATT; CDR2 reads SNEGSKA (reference sequence). The CDR3 is 15 amino acids. Incomplete CDR3 DNA: TGCAGTGCCTTCGAACTAGCGGGTGGCACAGATACG. It is translated as CSAFELAGGTDT. The whole CDR3 protein is CSAFELAGGTDTQYF.

In the case of this clone: The read falls 3 residues short of the CDR3 end, and the missing part is taken from the germline J gene. The V call is TRBV6-2 or TRBV6-3, the J call TRBJ2-1; 10 nucleotides align to TRBD1. Germline CDR1 reads MNHEY; CDR2 reads SVGEGT. The J segment lost 8 bases and the V segment lost 3 bases, leaving 13 bases of the junction unmatched. The CDR3 is made up of 17 amino acids. The CDR3 DNA, read in part, is TGTGCCAGCAGTTATTCGACCTCCGGGACAGGGGTGGATGAG. It specifies CASSYSTSGTGVDE. The CDR3, in full, reads CASSYSTSGTGVDEQFF.

The part of the CDR3 DNA that was read is TGTGCCAGCAGCTTTGGGGGGGTGGGCACCGGGGAG. Translated: CASSFGGVGTGE. The entire CDR3 sequence reads CASSFGGVGTGELFF. The J gene is TRBJ2-2, the V gene TRBV11-2; 7 nucleotides line up with TRBD2. The CDR3 end is not reached by the read, which stops 3 residues before it; the germline J gene fills it in. The CDR3 runs 15 residues. Trimming removed 3 bases from V and 4 bases from J; junction bases left unmatched: 5. Germline V CDR1 and CDR2: SGHAT, FQNNGV.

Worth noting for this clone: The read gets to within 3 residues of the CDR3 end, and the germline J gene fills in the rest. The chain has TRBV6-2 or TRBV6-3 and TRBJ1-6; 8 bases map to TRBD1. The CDR3 covers 14 residues. V shed 8 bases and J 9 bases; nucleotides not matched to a gene: 9. Germline CDR1 reads MNHEY; CDR2 reads SVGEGT. The sequenced CDR3 bases are TGTGCCAGCTCCCTGGGACAGGATTTTTCACCC. Translated: CASSLGQDFSP. The whole CDR3 sequence reads CASSLGQDFSPLHF.

The CDR3 is CASSSTGGPSPLHF. The covered CDR3 bases are TGTGCCAGCAGCTCCACAGGGGGCCCTTCACCC. The chain links TRBV7-3 to TRBJ1-6; 9 positions agree with TRBD1. The read stops 3 residues short of the end of the CDR3; the missing end is completed from the germline J gene. CDR1 is SGHTA, CDR2 FQGTGA, per germline. The CDR3 extends over 14 amino acids. Unmatched junction bases numbered 4, after V lost 4 bases and J lost 9 bases.

Turning to this clone: Sequencing ends 3 residues short of the CDR3 end; the germline J gene provides the rest. The rearrangement uses TRBV30 and TRBJ1-2; D is unclear. CDR1 GTSNPN and CDR2 SVGIG come from the germline V gene (reference sequence). The CDR3 contains 13 residues. The CDR3 reads CAWSLDSFFGYTF. Incomplete CDR3 DNA: TGTGCCTGGAGTCTGGACTCTTTCTTCGGC.

On this clone itself: The read finishes 3 residues shy of the CDR3 end, and the germline J gene is used to complete it. The chain links TRBV5-1 to TRBJ2-7; TRBD1 aligns across 8 bases. The CDR3 consists of 14 residues. The V gene's germline CDR1 is SGHRS and CDR2 YFSETQ. V lost 4 bases, J lost 3 bases, and 6 bases stayed unmatched. This chain's CDR3 is CASSPTGTGYEQYF. The covered CDR3 bases are TGCGCCAGCAGCCCCACCGGGACAGGCTACGAG.

About this clone itself: The read is 3 residues too short to cover the CDR3 end, so that end is filled in from the germline J gene. The J gene is TRBJ1-4, the V gene TRBV7-9; a weak D match, TRBD1 (6 bases). CDR3 length: 13 residues. Germline lookup yields CDR1 SEHNR and CDR2 FQNEAQ (reference sequence). CDR3 bases read: TGTGCCAGCAGCCTCGGGGACATAACACAA. Its protein product is CASSLGDITQ. The whole CDR3 reads CASSLGDITQLFF.

As for this clone: The DNA ends 3 residues before the CDR3 does, and the rest of the CDR3 is filled in from the germline J gene. The chain joins TRBV7-2 to TRBJ1-5; D might be TRBD1 (5 bases). Trimming took 5 bases from V and 9 from J, leaving 14 bases between them. The CDR3 contains 13 residues. Germline-derived CDR1 and CDR2 are SGHTA and FQGNSA. This CDR3 reads CASSPTGGGPQHF. CDR3 DNA (partial): TGTGCCAGCAGCCCCACCGGGGGAGGGCCC.

Notes on this clone: The sequence runs out 3 residues before the end of the CDR3; the remainder is reconstructed from the germline J gene. The chain is built from TRBV7-7 and TRBJ2-2; 7 nucleotides agree with TRBD2. The V gene end was trimmed by 0 bases and the J gene end by 6 bases; junction bases not matched to a gene: 4. CDR3 size: 15 residues. Germline loops: CDR1 SSHAT, CDR2 FNYEAQ (reference sequence). CDR3 in amino acids: CASSLARAGAGELFF. The sequenced CDR3 bases are TGTGCCAGCAGCTTAGCGCGTGCGGGGGCCGGGGAG.

A note on this clone: The CDR3 is cut off 3 residues early in the read; its end comes from the germline J gene. The chain has TRBV18 and TRBJ1-2, with a tentative D call TRBD1 (5 bases). The CDR3 is made up of 16 amino acids. Germline V CDR1 and CDR2: KGHSH, LQKENI. The CDR3 region is CASSFYGGGTANDYTF. The DNA read from the CDR3 is TGTGCCAGCTCGTTTTATGGCGGGGGGACGGCCAATGAC.